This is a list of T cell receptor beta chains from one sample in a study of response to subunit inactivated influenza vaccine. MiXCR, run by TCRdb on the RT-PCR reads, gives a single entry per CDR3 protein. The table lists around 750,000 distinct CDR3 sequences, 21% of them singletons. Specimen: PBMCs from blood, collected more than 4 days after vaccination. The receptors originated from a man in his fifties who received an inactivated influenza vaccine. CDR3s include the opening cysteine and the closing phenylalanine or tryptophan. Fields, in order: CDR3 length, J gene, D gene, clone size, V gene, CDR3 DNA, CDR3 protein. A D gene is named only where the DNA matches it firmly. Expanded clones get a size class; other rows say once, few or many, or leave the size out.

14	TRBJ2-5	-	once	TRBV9	TGTGCCAGCGCGCTGACGGTGGGGGGAGAGACCCAGTACTTC	CASALTVGGETQYF
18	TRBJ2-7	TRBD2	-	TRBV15	TGTGCCACCAGCAGAGAATACAGAAGACTAGCGGGGTCCTACGAGCAGTACTTC	CATSREYRRLAGSYEQYF
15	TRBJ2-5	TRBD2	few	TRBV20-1	TGCAGTGCTAGAGAGAGCGGGAGTGGGAGGGAGACCCAGTACTTC	CSARESGSGRETQYF
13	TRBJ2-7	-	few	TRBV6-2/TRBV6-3	TGTGCCAGCAGGACACGAAGACCCTACGAGCAGTACTTC	CASRTRRPYEQYF
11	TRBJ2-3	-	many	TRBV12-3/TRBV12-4	TGTGCCAGCAGTATTAGAGATACGCAGTATTTT	CASSIRDTQYF
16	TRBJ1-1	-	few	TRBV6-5	TGTGCCAGCAGTTCCTATGGGTCGGGCATGAACACTGAAGCTTTCTTT	CASSSYGSGMNTEAFF
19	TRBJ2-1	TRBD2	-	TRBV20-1	TGCAGTGCTAGAGGGCCGGGACTAGCGGGACGACGATCCTACAATGAGCAGTTCTTC	CSARGPGLAGRRSYNEQFF
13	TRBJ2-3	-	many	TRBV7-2	TGTGCCAGCAGCTTAGGCATCACAGATACGCAGTATTTT	CASSLGITDTQYF
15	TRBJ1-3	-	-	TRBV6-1	TGTGCCAGCATTGTTTCCCCCCGCTCTGGAAACACCATATATTTT	CASIVSPRSGNTIYF
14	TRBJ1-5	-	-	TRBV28	TGTGCCAGCAGTCCCCCGGACAGAAATCAGCCCCAGCATTTT	CASSPPDRNQPQHF